The TCR beta chain described here comes from a study of T cells after yellow fever vaccination. Study-wide context: Libraries from low-cell-number fractions were prepared with the SMART-Seq v4 Ultra Low Input RNA kit.

Findings and limits, study-wide: Post-booster repertoires again held most primary-vaccination clones (about 96% CD4, 80% to 90% CD8). Though it reached lower strength, the secondary response hit its peak faster, day 5 versus 15.

In TCRdb, the 5' RACE reads were re-called with MiXCR into one record per CDR3 protein. The table includes 280,000 or so distinct CDR3 sequences, approximately 10% detected once. This clonotype was seen only a few times. Its specificity is unknown. Germline CDR1 reads KGHDR; CDR2 reads SFDVKD. V was shortened by 4 bases and J by 1 base, with 5 bases between the two germline ends. This CDR3 region has 13 residues. Specimen: CD4+ T cells sorted from PBMCs, collected 5 days after the yellow fever booster vaccination. The chain has TRBV24-1 and TRBJ2-3, with D perhaps being TRBD1 or TRBD2 (5 bases each). This sequence was found in a man aged 18 to 35 who received the YFV17D yellow fever vaccine. The CDR3, as DNA: TGTGCCACCAGTGAGGGGGGCACAGATACGCAGTATTTT. Its translation is CATSEGGTDTQYF.